This entry features one T cell receptor beta chain sequence. It has no known antigen specificity. Qualities for individual bases were not recorded, and no much larger clone is one base off. CDR1 SGDLS and CDR2 YYNGEE are derived from the germline V gene. Trimming takes 5 bases from V and 5 bases from J, and the germline ends sit 19 bases apart. Its CDR3 holds 15 amino acids, cysteine through phenylalanine. Solely the CDR3 DNA is kept, with 45 bases framed from the first base. The data were taken from a study of blood T cell repertoires in COVID-19 (TCRdb year 2020). General notes on the study: The collaborator samples originated in the United States, Italy and Spain and spanned the acute and convalescent phases of COVID-19. The material from the prospective study consisted of cDNA or gDNA derived from T cells, B-cell-depleted T cells, or PBMCs. The dataset comprised deeply sampled blood TCRbeta repertoires from subjects exposed to, actively infected with, or recovered from COVID-19. A freely available public database, intended as a resource for researchers studying the immune response to SARS-CoV-2, is where the repertoires were released. The samples were drawn from two sources: the first 160 participants of the ongoing ImmuneRACE study, and 1,000 to 1,500 subjects contributed by 6 global collaborators. The sample metadata nearly always contained a de-identified subject ID, COVID-19 status, age in years and sex. Where available, HLA class I and class II types were taken from metadata supplied by the sample provider and were not determined by assay-based typing.

TCRbeta CDR3 regions were amplified from genomic DNA by means of the immunoSEQ Assay, a bias-controlled multiplex PCR. The source study handled its data this way. The number of nucleated cells in each sample was estimated by amplification of reference gene primers within the assay. To quantify the absolute abundance of each unique TCRbeta CDR3 rearrangement, sequence reads were collapsed and filtered. For each sample, productive Simpson clonality was calculated by taking the square root of Simpson's diversity index across productive rearrangements. Entries here come from immuneACCESS through TCRdb and include only in-frame sequences with V and J called. Some clones fail to appear in such tables; in the studies checked, an unresolved V gene covers under half of the shortfall, and the cause of the remainder is unknown. V and J calls and clone size are given by that table; D and trimming were obtained from the DNA. The sample profile shows fewer than 500,000 clones; roughly 91% of them were found once. Jointly, the top ten make up 4% to 5.5% of the sample.

What the authors observed across the whole study: The quantity of clinical and demographic metadata differed by source and by participant and was supplied without curation.

Collaborating institutions collected whole blood in K2EDTA tubes following their own protocols. Collaborator samples were shipped for TCRbeta analysis as frozen whole blood, isolated PBMCs, or DNA extracted from either sample type. This receptor was taken from a woman aged 25 to 39 with acute or convalescent COVID-19. Material: peripheral blood. The chain is encoded by TRBV9 joined to TRBJ2-5; TRBD1 is perhaps the D gene, given 5 matching bases. The CDR3 here reads CASSPQGLSYETQYF. The DNA sequence is as follows: TGTGCCAGCAGTCCCCAGGGCCTCTCTTACGAGACCCAGTACTTC.